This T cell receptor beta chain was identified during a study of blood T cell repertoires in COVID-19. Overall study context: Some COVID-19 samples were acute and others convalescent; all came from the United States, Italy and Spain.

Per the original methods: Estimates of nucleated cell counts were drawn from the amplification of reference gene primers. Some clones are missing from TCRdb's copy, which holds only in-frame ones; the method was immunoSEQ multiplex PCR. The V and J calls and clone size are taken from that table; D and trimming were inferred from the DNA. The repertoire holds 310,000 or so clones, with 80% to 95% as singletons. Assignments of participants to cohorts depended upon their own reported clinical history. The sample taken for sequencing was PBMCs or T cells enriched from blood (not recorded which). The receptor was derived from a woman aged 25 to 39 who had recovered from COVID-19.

The CDR3 protein is CASNGGTSGYEQYF. The CDR3 nucleotides are TGTGCCAGCAACGGGGGGACTAGCGGGTACGAGCAGTACTTC. The chain couples TRBV2 to TRBJ2-7; 12 bases line up with TRBD2. Germline trimming cut 7 bases from V and 4 bases from J; bases unmatched to any gene: 5. Per germline, CDR1 SNHLY and CDR2 FYNNEI. The CDR3 spans 14 residues.